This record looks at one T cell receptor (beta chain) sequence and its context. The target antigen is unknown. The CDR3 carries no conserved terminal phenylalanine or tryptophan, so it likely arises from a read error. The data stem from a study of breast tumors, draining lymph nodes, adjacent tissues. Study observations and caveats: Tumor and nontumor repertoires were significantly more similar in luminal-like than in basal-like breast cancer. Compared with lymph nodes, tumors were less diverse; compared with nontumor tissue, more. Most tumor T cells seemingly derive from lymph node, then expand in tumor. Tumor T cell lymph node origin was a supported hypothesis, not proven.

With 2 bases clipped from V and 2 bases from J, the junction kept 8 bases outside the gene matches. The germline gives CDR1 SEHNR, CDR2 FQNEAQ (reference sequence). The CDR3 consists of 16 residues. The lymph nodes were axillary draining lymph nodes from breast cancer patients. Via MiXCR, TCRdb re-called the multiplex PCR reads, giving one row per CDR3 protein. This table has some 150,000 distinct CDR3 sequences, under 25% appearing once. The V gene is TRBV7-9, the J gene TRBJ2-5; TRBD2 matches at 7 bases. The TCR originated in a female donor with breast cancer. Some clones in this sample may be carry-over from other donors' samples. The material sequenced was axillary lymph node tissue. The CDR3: CASSLSSPAGQETQYS. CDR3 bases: TGTGCCAGCAGCTTAAGCTCGCCAGCGGGGCAAGAGACCCAGTACTCC.